Following are 17 T cell receptor beta chains from one sample sequenced in a study of cytomegalovirus exposure and HLA in healthy donors. The PCR had 60 Vbeta and 13 Jbeta primers. Only in-frame clones appear in the TCRdb table, and some are missing; sequencing was by immunoSEQ multiplex PCR. This table has more than 120,000 clones, about 79% appearing once. The sample was PBMCs. The receptors here all came from a male donor in good health and CMV-seronegative.

V usage is TRBV7-9 and J usage is TRBJ2-2; tentative D call: TRBD2 (6 bases). In germline, CDR1 is SEHNR, CDR2 FQNEAQ (reference sequence). V was shortened by 6 bases and J by 3 bases, with 17 bases between the two germline ends. The CDR3 is 16 amino acids. CDR3 residues: CASSPYGGAYTGELFF. As DNA, the CDR3 is TGTGCCAGCAGTCCCTACGGGGGTGCTTACACCGGGGAGCTGTTTTTT.

The V gene is TRBV4-3, the J gene TRBJ2-7; 8 nucleotides line up with TRBD2. Germline V lookup: CDR1 LGHNA, CDR2 YSLEER. The V and J ends lost 4 bases and 1 base, in that order; junction bases with no gene match: 12. This CDR3 is built from 17 residues. Here the CDR3 reads CASSPRVAGSPSYEQYF. DNA for the CDR3: TGCGCCAGCAGCCCCCGGGTAGCGGGATCCCCTTCCTACGAGCAGTACTTC.

The chain combines TRBV19 with TRBJ2-7, with 9 bases fitting TRBD1. The germline V gene has CDR1 LNHDA and CDR2 SQIVND (reference sequence). The V gene end was trimmed by 3 bases and the J gene end by 0 bases; junction bases not matched to a gene: 3. The CDR3 extends over 15 amino acids. The CDR3 spells CASSMGQGLSYEQYF. For the CDR3, the DNA is TGTGCCAGTAGTATGGGACAGGGCCTCTCCTACGAGCAGTACTTC.

This clone was found once. This chain links TRBV9 with TRBJ2-1, with D uncertain. The germline CDR1 and CDR2 sequences are SGDLS and YYNGEE. With 1 base removed from V and 0 bases from J, the gap between germline ends came to 17 bases. This CDR3 has 18 amino acids. DNA for the CDR3: TGTGCCAGCAGCGTAACACCAGCCCTACGGAGCTCCTACAATGAGCAGTTCTTC. Translated: CASSVTPALRSSYNEQFF.

The chain is built from TRBV15 and TRBJ1-3; 8 bases are shared with TRBD1. Germline V lookup: CDR1 LNHNV, CDR2 YYDKDF (reference sequence). CDR3 length: 15 residues. V trimming: 8 bases; J trimming: 2 bases; junction bases outside the gene matches: 8. The chain's CDR3 is CATGTGILAGNTIYF. CDR3 sequence (DNA): TGTGCCACCGGGACAGGCATACTCGCTGGAAACACCATATATTTT.

This clone was detected a few times. The J gene is TRBJ2-1, the V gene TRBV6-4; 13 nucleotides match TRBD2. Germline V gene data show CDR1 as MRHNA and CDR2 as SNTAGT. V shed 2 bases and J 10 bases; nucleotides not matched to a gene: 5. This CDR3 contains 15 residues. This CDR3 is CASSDGTSGTEEQFF. The CDR3 nucleotides read TGTGCCAGCAGTGACGGGACTAGCGGGACGGAAGAGCAGTTCTTC.

The chain joins TRBV6-5 to TRBJ2-7, with TRBD2 matching 8 bases. The germline V gene encodes CDR1 MNHEY and CDR2 SVGAGI. V dropped 0 bases and J dropped 0; count of bases not matched to a gene: 1. The CDR3 totals 15 residues. The CDR3 region is CASSYSTSGSYEQYF. The CDR3 DNA sequence: TGTGCCAGCAGTTACTCTACTAGCGGCTCCTACGAGCAGTACTTC.

The genes are TRBV7-3 and TRBJ2-3, with 8 bases lining up with TRBD2. V was clipped by 1 base and J by 6 bases; unmatched bases: 3. Germline V gene lookup returns CDR1 SGHTA and CDR2 FQGTGA. The CDR3 is 14 amino acids. CDR3 residues: CASSLNGRGDTQYF. The CDR3 region has the DNA TGTGCCAGCAGCTTAAACGGGAGGGGGGATACGCAGTATTTT.

The table lists this clone with a count of one. For the CDR3, the DNA is TGTGCCAGCAGTCGACAGGGGTTCAAGTTCTTC. This gives the protein CASSRQGFKFF. The V call is TRBV28, the J call TRBJ2-1, with TRBD1 matching over 8 bases. CDR1 and CDR2 (germline): MDHEN, SYDVKM. J lost 14 bases, V lost 5 bases, and 5 bases had no gene match. The CDR3 covers 11 residues.

The V call is TRBV6-1, the J call TRBJ2-5; D is ambiguous. Trimming left V 8 bases short and J 5 bases short, with 9 bases between. The CDR3 spans 11 residues. Germline CDR1 MNHNS, CDR2 SASEGT. The CDR3 DNA reads as TGTGCCAGCCAAACTTTCGAGACCCAGTACTTC. Translating gives CASQTFETQYF.

The CDR3 region has the DNA TGCAGCGTCCCGGGACAGGGGGCGGTGATGGAGACCCAGTACTTC. Translation gives CSVPGQGAVMETQYF. The chain is built from TRBV29-1 and TRBJ2-5; 12 bases match TRBD1. This CDR3 is built from 15 residues. Losses at the gene ends were 6 bases for V and 5 bases for J; bases not matched to a gene: 10. The V gene's germline CDR1 is SQVTM and CDR2 ANQGSEA.

The chain uses TRBV23-1 and TRBJ2-7; TRBD1 agrees at 8 bases. TRBV23-1 is reported as an ORF; its role is uncertain. V was pared by 6 bases and J by 6 bases, with 16 bases of the junction left unmatched. The CDR3 is made up of 16 amino acids. The CDR3 loop is CASSPFPRDRTCEQYF. The CDR3 nucleotides read TGCGCCAGCAGCCCATTCCCCCGGGACAGGACCTGCGAGCAGTACTTC.

This clone was recorded only once. The chain links TRBV11-2 to TRBJ2-5; D is perhaps TRBD2 (6 bases). The CDR3 covers 15 residues. Germline CDR1 reads SGHAT; CDR2 reads FQNNGV. The V gene lost 5 bases and the J gene lost 5 bases, with 18 bases spanning the gap. CDR3: CASSVVNGRGETQYF. The CDR3, as DNA: TGTGCCAGCAGCGTTGTTAACGGGAGAGGGGAGACCCAGTACTTC.

The rearrangement links TRBV6-1 to TRBJ1-1; TRBD1 aligns across 11 bases. Germline CDR1 reads MNHNS; CDR2 reads SASEGT. The J segment lost 6 bases and the V segment lost 6 bases, leaving 6 bases of the junction unmatched. The CDR3 has 14 amino acids. The CDR3 DNA reads as TGTGCCAGCAGGCGCGGACAGGGGGCCTCTGAAGCTTTCTTT. This translates into CASRRGQGASEAFF.

The chain carries TRBV29-1 and TRBJ1-2; D unresolved. The germline CDR1 and CDR2 sequences are SQVTM and ANQGSEA. CDR3 length: 12 residues. Trimming shortened V by 3 bases and J by 0 bases, and 5 bases separated the two germline ends. The CDR3 loop is CSVDGTNYGYTF. The CDR3 coding sequence is TGCAGCGTTGATGGCACTAACTATGGCTACACCTTC.

The CDR3 is CASSLGIAGGPLSTDTQYF. The CDR3 DNA reads TGTGCCAGCAGCTTGGGGATAGCGGGAGGGCCCCTTAGCACAGATACGCAGTATTTT. The rearrangement uses TRBV5-4 and TRBJ2-3, with TRBD2 matching over 11 bases. Trimming removed 0 bases from V and 0 bases from J; junction bases left unmatched: 9. This CDR3 has 19 amino acids. Germline V lookup: CDR1 SGHNT, CDR2 YYREEE (reference sequence).

J is TRBJ2-1 and V is TRBV7-2; D possibly corresponds to TRBD2 (6 bases). Germline loops: CDR1 SGHTA, CDR2 FQGNSA. The CDR3 runs 16 residues. Trimming pared 1 base from V and 7 bases from J, leaving 17 bases between. The CDR3 DNA reads TGTGCCAGCAGCTTAGAACTGGAGGGCACTTTGAATGAGCAGTTCTTC. It specifies CASSLELEGTLNEQFF.